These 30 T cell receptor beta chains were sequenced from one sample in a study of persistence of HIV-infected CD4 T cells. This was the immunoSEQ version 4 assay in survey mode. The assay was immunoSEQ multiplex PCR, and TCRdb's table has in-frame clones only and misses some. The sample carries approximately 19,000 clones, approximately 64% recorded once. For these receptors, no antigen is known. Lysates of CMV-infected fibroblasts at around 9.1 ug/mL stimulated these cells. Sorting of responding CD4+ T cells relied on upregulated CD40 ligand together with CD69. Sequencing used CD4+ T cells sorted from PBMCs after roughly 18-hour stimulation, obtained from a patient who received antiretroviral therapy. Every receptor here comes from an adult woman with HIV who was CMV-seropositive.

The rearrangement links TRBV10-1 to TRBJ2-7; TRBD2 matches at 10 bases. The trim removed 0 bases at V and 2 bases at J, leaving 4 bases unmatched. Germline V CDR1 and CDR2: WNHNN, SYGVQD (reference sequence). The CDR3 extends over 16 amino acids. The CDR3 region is CASSESGSGGTYEQYF. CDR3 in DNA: TGCGCCAGCAGTGAGTCGGGTAGCGGGGGGACCTACGAGCAGTACTTC.

CDR3 coding DNA: TGTGCCAGCAGCCAGCATCCGAATCAGCCCCAGCATTTT. This translates into CASSQHPNQPQHF. The rearrangement joins TRBV14 to TRBJ1-5; the D is unclear. Trimming shortened V by 3 bases and J by 4 bases, and 7 bases separated the two germline ends. This CDR3 has 13 amino acids. The germline CDR1 and CDR2 sequences are SGHDN and FVKESK.

The CDR3 bases are TGTGCCAGTAACCAGCATGAGACAGCAAAAGTCTATGGCTACACCTTC. Its translation: CASNQHETAKVYGYTF. The rearrangement links TRBV19 to TRBJ1-2; perhaps TRBD1 as D (5 bases). The CDR3 is 16 amino acids. V dropped 7 bases and J dropped 4 bases, with 22 bases sitting between them. Germline CDR1 and CDR2: LNHDA and SQIVND (reference sequence).

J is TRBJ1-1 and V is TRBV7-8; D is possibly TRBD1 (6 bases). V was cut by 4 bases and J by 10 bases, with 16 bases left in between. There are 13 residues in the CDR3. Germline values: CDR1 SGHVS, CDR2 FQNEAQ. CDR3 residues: CASSSTGRVSAFF. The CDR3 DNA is TGTGCCAGCAGCTCGACAGGCCGCGTCTCAGCTTTCTTT.

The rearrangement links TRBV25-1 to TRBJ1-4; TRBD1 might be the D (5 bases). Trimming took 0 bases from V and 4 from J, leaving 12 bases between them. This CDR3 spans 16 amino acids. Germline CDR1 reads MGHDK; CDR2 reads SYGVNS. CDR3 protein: CASSEYTQADNEKLFF. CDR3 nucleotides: TGTGCCAGCAGTGAATATACACAGGCCGATAATGAAAAACTGTTTTTT.

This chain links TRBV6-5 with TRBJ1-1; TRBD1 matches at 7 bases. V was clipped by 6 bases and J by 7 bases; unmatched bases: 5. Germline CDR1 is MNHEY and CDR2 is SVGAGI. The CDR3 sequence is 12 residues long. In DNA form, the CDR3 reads TGTGCCAGCAGGATAAACAGGGGTGAAGCTTTCTTT. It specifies CASRINRGEAFF.

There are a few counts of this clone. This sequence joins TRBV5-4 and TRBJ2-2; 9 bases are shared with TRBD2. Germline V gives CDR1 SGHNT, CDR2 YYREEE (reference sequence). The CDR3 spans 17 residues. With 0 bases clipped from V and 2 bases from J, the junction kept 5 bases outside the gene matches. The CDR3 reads CASSLGGGAPNTGELFF. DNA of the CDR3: TGTGCCAGCAGCTTGGGCGGGGGGGCTCCAAACACCGGGGAGCTGTTTTTT.

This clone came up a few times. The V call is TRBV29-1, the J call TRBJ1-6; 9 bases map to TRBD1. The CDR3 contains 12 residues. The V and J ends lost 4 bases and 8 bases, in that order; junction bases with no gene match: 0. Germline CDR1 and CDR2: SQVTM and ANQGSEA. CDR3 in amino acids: CSVGQGDSPLHF. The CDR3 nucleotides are TGCAGCGTTGGACAGGGGGATTCACCCCTCCACTTT.

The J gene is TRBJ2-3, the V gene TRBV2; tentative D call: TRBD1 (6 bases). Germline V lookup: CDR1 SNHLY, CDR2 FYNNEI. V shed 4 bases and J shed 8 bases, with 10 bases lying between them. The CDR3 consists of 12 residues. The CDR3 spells CASSAIGGTQYF. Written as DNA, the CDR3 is TGTGCCAGCAGTGCCATAGGGGGTACGCAGTATTTT. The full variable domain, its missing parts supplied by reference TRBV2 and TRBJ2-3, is EPEVTQTPSHQVTQMGQEVILRCVPISNHLYFYWYRQILGQKVEFLVSFYNNEISEKSEIFDDQFSVERPDGSNFTLKIRSTKLEDSAMYFCASSAIGGTQYFGPGTRLTVL.

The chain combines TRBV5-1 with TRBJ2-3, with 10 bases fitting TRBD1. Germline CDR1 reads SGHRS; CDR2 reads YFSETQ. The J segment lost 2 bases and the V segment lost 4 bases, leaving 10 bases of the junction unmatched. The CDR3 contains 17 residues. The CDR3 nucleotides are TGCGCCAGCAGCCTTGATCGGACAGGGGGAGACACAGATACGCAGTATTTT. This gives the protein CASSLDRTGGDTDTQYF.

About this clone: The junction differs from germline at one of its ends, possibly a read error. In DNA, the CDR3 is TGTGCCAGCAGTGAATTGGACAGGAAGTTCCTCTTC. Protein product: CASSELDRKFLF. The J gene is TRBJ2-1, the V gene TRBV25-1; 7 bases agree with TRBD1. Germline values: CDR1 MGHDK, CDR2 SYGVNS. This CDR3 is built from 12 residues.

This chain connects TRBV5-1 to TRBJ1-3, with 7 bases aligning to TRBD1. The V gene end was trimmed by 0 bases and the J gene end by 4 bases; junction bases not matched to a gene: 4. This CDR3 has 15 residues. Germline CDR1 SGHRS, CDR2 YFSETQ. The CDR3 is CASSLAGGSGNTIYF. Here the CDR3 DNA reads TGCGCCAGCAGCTTGGCAGGGGGATCGGGAAACACCATATATTTT. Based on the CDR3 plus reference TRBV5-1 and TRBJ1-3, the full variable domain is KAGVTQTPRYLIKTRGQQVTLSCSPISGHRSVSWYQQTPGQGLQFLFEYFSETQRNKGNFPGRFSGRQFSNSRSEMNVSTLELGDSALYLCASSLAGGSGNTIYFGEGSWLTVV.

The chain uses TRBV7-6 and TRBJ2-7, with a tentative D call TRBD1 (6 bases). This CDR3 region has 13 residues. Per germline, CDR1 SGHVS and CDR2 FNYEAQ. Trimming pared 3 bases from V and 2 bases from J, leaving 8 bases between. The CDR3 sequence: CASSFRQAYEQYF. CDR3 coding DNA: TGTGCCAGCAGCTTCCGACAGGCCTACGAGCAGTACTTC.

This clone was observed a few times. CDR3 coding DNA: TGCGCCAGCAGCTTGGATGGGACAGGGGAGCTGTTTTTT. Amino acid sequence: CASSLDGTGELFF. The chain combines TRBV5-1 with TRBJ2-2; TRBD1 might be the D (6 bases). CDR3 length: 13 residues. Trimming removed 0 bases at V and 8 bases at J, with 8 bases between. In germline, CDR1 is SGHRS, CDR2 YFSETQ.

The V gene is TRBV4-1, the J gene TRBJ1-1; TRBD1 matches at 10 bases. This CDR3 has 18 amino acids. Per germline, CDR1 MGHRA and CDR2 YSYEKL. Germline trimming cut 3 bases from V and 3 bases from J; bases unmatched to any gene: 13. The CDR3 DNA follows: TGCGCCAGCAGCCATGCGATATCCAGGACAGGGGGATACACTGAAGCTTTCTTT. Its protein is CASSHAISRTGGYTEAFF.

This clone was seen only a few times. Here the CDR3 DNA reads TGTGCCAGCAGCTTAGTACCGGTCGGAGCGAAAAACGAGCAGTACTTC. Its translation: CASSLVPVGAKNEQYF. The chain employs TRBV7-2 and TRBJ2-7; D gene ambiguous. With 1 base removed from V and 5 bases from J, the gap between germline ends came to 18 bases. The CDR3 runs to 16 residues. Germline V lookup: CDR1 SGHTA, CDR2 FQGNSA. The full variable domain, completed using reference TRBV7-2 and TRBJ2-7, is GAGVSQSPSNKVTEKGKDVELRCDPISGHTALYWYRQSLGQGLEFLIYFQGNSAPDKSGLPSDRFSAERTGGSVSTLTIQRTQQEDSAVYLCASSLVPVGAKNEQYFGPGTRLTVT.

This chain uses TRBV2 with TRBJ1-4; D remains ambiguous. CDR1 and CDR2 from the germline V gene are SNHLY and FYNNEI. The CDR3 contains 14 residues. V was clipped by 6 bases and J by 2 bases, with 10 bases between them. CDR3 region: CASRIVGTNEKLFF. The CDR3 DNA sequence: TGTGCCAGCAGAATCGTGGGGACTAATGAAAAACTGTTTTTT.

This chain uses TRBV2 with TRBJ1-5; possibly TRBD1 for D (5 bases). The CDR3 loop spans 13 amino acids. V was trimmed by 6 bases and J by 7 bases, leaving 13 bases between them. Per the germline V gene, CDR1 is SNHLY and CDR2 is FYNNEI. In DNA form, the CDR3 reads TGTGCCAGCAGCGTATACTCAGGGCAGCCCCAGCATTTT. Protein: CASSVYSGQPQHF. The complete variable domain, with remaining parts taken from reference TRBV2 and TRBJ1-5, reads EPEVTQTPSHQVTQMGQEVILRCVPISNHLYFYWYRQILGQKVEFLVSFYNNEISEKSEIFDDQFSVERPDGSNFTLKIRSTKLEDSAMYFCASSVYSGQPQHFGDGTRLSIL.

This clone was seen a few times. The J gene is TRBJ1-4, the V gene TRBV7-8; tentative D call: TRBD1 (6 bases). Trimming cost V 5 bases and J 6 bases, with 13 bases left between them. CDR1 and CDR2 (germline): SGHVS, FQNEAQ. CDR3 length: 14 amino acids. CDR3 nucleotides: TGTGCCAGCAGCCGCCCGGGGACATATGAAAAACTGTTTTTT. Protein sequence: CASSRPGTYEKLFF.

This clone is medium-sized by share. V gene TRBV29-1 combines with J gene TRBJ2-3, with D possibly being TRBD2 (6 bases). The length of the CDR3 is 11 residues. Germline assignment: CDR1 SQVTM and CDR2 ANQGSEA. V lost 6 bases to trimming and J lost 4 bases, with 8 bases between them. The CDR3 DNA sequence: TGCAGCGTCGGGGACTCAGATACGCAGTATTTT. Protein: CSVGDSDTQYF.

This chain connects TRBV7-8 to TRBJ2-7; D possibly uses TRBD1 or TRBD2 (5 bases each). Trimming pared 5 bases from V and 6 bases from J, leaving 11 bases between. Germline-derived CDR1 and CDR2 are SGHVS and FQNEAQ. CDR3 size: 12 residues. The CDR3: CASSRGRGEQYF. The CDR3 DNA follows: TGTGCCAGCAGCCGGGGAAGGGGCGAGCAGTACTTC.

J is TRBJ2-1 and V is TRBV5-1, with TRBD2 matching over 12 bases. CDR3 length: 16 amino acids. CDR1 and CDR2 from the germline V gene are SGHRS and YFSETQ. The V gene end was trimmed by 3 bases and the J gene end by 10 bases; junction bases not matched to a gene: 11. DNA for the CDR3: TGCGCCAGCAGCTCCATTCTAGCGGGGGGGCCGTCGGAGCAGTTCTTC. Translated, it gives CASSSILAGGPSEQFF.

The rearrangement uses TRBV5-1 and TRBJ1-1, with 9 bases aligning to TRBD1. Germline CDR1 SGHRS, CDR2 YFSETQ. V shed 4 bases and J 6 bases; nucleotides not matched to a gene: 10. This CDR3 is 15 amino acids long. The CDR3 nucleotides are TGCGCCAGCAGCCTAGCCGGGACAGGGAGATCTGAAGCTTTCTTT. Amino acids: CASSLAGTGRSEAFF.

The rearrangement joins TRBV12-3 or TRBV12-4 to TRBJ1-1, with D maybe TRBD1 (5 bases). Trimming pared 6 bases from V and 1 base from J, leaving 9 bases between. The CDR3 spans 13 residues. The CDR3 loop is CASRTGRNTEAFF. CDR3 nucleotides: TGTGCCAGCAGAACAGGCAGGAACACTGAAGCTTTCTTT.

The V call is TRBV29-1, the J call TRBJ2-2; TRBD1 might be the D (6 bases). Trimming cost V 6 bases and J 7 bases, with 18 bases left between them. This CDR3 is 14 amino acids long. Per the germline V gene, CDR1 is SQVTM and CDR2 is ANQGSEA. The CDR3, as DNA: TGCAGCGTGAGAAGGGCAGGGGAAGGCGGGGAGCTGTTTTTT. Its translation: CSVRRAGEGGELFF.

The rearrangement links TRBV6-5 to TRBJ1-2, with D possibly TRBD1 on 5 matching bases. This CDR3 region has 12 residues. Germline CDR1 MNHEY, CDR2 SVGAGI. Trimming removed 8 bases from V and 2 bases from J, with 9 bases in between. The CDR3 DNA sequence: TGTGCCAGCTTCGGGGGAAACTATGGCTACACCTTC. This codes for CASFGGNYGYTF.

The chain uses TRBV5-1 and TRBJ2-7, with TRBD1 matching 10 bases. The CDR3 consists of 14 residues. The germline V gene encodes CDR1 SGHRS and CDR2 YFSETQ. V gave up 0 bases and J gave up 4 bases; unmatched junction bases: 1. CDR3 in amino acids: CASSLVGQGYEQYF. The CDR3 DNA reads TGCGCCAGCAGCTTGGTGGGACAGGGGTACGAGCAGTACTTC.

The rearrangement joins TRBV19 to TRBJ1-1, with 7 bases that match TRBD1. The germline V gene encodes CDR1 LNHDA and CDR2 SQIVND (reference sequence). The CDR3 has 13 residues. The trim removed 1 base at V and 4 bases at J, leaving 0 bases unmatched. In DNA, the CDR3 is TGTGCCAGTAGTATAGCAGGGGGCACTGAAGCTTTCTTT. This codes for CASSIAGGTEAFF.

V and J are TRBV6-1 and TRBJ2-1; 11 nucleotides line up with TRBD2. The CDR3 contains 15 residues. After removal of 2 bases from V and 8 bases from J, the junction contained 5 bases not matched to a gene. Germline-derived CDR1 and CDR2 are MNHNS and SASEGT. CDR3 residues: CASSELAGGLDEQFF. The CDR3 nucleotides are TGTGCCAGCAGTGAACTAGCGGGGGGCTTGGATGAGCAGTTCTTC.

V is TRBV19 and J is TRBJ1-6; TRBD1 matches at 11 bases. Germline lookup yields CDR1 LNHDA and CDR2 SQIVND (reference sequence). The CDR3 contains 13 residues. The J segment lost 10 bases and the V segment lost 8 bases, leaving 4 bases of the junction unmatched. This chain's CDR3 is CASGTGGESPLHF. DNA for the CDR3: TGTGCCAGTGGGACAGGGGGAGAATCACCCCTCCACTTT.